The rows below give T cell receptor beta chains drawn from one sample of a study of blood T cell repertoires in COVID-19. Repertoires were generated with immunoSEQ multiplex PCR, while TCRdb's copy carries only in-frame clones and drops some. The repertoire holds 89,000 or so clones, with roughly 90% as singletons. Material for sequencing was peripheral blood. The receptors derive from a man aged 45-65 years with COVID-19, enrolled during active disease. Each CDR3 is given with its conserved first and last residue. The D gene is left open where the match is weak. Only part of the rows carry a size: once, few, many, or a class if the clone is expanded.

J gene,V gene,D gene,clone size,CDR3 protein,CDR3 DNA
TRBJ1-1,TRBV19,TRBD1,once,CASSIRQGVTEAFF,TGTGCCAGTAGTATAAGACAGGGTGTCACTGAAGCTTTCTTT
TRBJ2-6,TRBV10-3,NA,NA,CAITDTDSGANVLTF,TGTGCCATCACCGACACGGACTCTGGGGCCAACGTCCTGACTTTC
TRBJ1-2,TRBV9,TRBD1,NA,CASSTWDRGITNYGYTF,TGTGCCAGCAGCACCTGGGACAGGGGAATTACTAACTATGGCTACACCTTC
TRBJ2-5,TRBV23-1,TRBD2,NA,CASSQSYISGRTSESCQETQYF,TGCGCCAGCAGTCAATCCTATATATCCGGAAGGACTAGCGAGTCTTGTCAAGAGACCCAGTACTTC
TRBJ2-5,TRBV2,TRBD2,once,CASAGGLGETQYF,TGTGCCAGCGCGGGGGGGCTCGGAGAGACCCAGTACTTC
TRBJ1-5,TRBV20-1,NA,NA,CSASPSGIYSNQPQHF,TGCAGTGCTAGTCCTTCAGGGATTTATAGCAATCAGCCCCAGCATTTT
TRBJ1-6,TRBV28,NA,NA,CASSRPSRGSPLHF,TGTGCCAGCAGCCGACCTTCTCGGGGATCACCCCTCCACTTT
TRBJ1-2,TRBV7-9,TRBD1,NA,CASSLDRQGNGYTF,TGTGCCAGCAGCTTAGATAGACAGGGCAATGGCTACACCTTC
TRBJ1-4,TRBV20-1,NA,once,CSASIQFNEKLFF,TGCAGTGCTAGTATCCAGTTTAATGAAAAACTGTTTTTT
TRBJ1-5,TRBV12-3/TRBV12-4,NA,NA,CASSFRQNQPQHF,TGTGCCAGCAGTTTTAGACAGAATCAGCCCCAGCATTTT
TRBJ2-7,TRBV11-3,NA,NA,CASSLAAAYEQYF,TGTGCCAGCAGCTTGGCCGCAGCCTACGAGCAGTACTTC
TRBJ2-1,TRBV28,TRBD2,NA,CASSQVRGGLNEQFF,TGTGCCAGCAGTCAGGTGCGGGGGGGCCTGAATGAGCAGTTCTTC
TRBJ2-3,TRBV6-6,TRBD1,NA,CASSYQTGAVTQYF,TGTGCCAGCAGTTACCAAACAGGGGCCGTTACGCAGTATTTT
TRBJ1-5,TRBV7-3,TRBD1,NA,CASSSRTGTTSDRNQPQHF,TGTGCCAGCAGCTCCCGGACAGGGACGACATCCGATCGCAATCAGCCCCAGCATTTT
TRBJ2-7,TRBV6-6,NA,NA,CASSYVGAGEQYF,TGTGCCAGCAGTTACGTGGGGGCCGGTGAGCAGTACTTC
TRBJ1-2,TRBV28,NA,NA,CASSPPRGHRRYTF,TGTGCCAGCAGTCCTCCAAGGGGTCACCGGCGGTACACCTTC
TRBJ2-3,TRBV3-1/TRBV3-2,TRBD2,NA,CASFPTSGGRGDTQYF,TGTGCCAGCTTCCCGACCAGCGGGGGGAGAGGAGATACGCAGTATTTT
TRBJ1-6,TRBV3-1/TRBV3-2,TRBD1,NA,CASSDRDRGLNSPLHF,TGTGCCAGCAGCGACCGGGACAGGGGGCTGAATTCACCCCTCCACTTT
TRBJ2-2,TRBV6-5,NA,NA,CASSYSRVTGELFF,TGTGCCAGCAGTTACTCGAGGGTCACCGGGGAGCTGTTTTTT
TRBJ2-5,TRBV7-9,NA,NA,CASSPGETQYF,TGTGCCAGCAGCCCGGGAGAGACCCAGTACTTC
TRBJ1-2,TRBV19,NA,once,CASRNRDLAGGYTF,TGTGCCAGTAGAAACCGGGACCTTGCGGGGGGCTACACCTTC
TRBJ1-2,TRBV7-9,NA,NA,CASSFNNDYGYTF,TGTGCCAGCAGCTTCAACAACGACTATGGCTACACCTTC